These T cell receptor beta chains were read from a single sample in a study of blood T cells in healthy people across ages. In TCRdb, the 5' RACE reads were re-called with MiXCR into one record per CDR3 protein. Among hundreds of thousands of distinct CDR3 sequences listed, about 53% were seen once. Source material: blood. The receptors shown here come from a man of 80 years or more in good health. The CDR3 runs from the conserved cysteine through the conserved F or W. A D gene is named only where the DNA matches it firmly. The size entry is marked missing in some rows and otherwise reads once, few, many or a size class.

CDR3 DNA: TGTGCCAGCAGTACGTACCTGAACACTGAAGCTTTCTTT; CDR3 protein: CASSTYLNTEAFF; J gene: TRBJ1-1; clone size: NA; V gene: TRBV2; D gene: NA
CDR3 DNA: TGCGCCAGCAGCACCGGACAGGGGAATAACTATGGCTACACCTTC; CDR3 protein: CASSTGQGNNYGYTF; J gene: TRBJ1-2; clone size: NA; V gene: TRBV5-1; D gene: TRBD1
CDR3 DNA: TGCAGCGTTGAAGATCCCTCGGGGCCTAGCGGACTCTCCTACGAGCGGTACTTC; CDR3 protein: CSVEDPSGPSGLSYERYF; J gene: TRBJ2-7; clone size: NA; V gene: TRBV29-1; D gene: TRBD2
CDR3 DNA: TGTGCCAGCGGGCCCCTTGCAGATACGCAGTATTTT; CDR3 protein: CASGPLADTQYF; J gene: TRBJ2-3; clone size: few; V gene: TRBV28; D gene: NA
CDR3 DNA: TGTGCCAGCGGTGCGGGAGGGCCCTACAATGAGCAGTTCTTC; CDR3 protein: CASGAGGPYNEQFF; J gene: TRBJ2-1; clone size: few; V gene: TRBV6-1; D gene: TRBD2
CDR3 DNA: TGTGCCAGCAGTTACCCACATATGACACAGGGAATGAACACTGAAGCTTTCTTT; CDR3 protein: CASSYPHMTQGMNTEAFF; J gene: TRBJ1-1; clone size: NA; V gene: TRBV6-5; D gene: NA
CDR3 DNA: TGTGCCACCAGGCCCCCTAGCGGGAGGGCCGGGGATGAGCAGTTCTTC; CDR3 protein: CATRPPSGRAGDEQFF; J gene: TRBJ2-1; clone size: NA; V gene: TRBV24-1; D gene: TRBD2
CDR3 DNA: TGCAGCGTTGATGGTCTAGCGGGAGGGCCGGGGGAGCAGTACTTC; CDR3 protein: CSVDGLAGGPGEQYF; J gene: TRBJ2-7; clone size: few; V gene: TRBV29-1; D gene: TRBD2
CDR3 DNA: TGCAGCGTTGAAGGGACAGGGACCCTTTACGCGCAGTACTTC; CDR3 protein: CSVEGTGTLYAQYF; J gene: TRBJ2-7; clone size: NA; V gene: TRBV29-1; D gene: TRBD1
CDR3 DNA: TGCAGTGCTCCAGTGGGACTGGGGAGCTCCTACAATGAGCAGTTCTTC; CDR3 protein: CSAPVGLGSSYNEQFF; J gene: TRBJ2-1; clone size: NA; V gene: TRBV20-1; D gene: NA
CDR3 DNA: TGTGCCAGCAGCCAAGAGCAGGGTAGTATTATGGAGACCCAGTACTTC; CDR3 protein: CASSQEQGSIMETQYF; J gene: TRBJ2-5; clone size: NA; V gene: TRBV3-1; D gene: NA
CDR3 DNA: TGCAGCGTTCGCGAGTCTGGGGCCAACGTCCTGACTTTC; CDR3 protein: CSVRESGANVLTF; J gene: TRBJ2-6; clone size: NA; V gene: TRBV29-1; D gene: NA
CDR3 DNA: TGCAGTGCTAGTTCCACTCTTAGCCCTAATGAAAAACTGTTTTTT; CDR3 protein: CSASSTLSPNEKLFF; J gene: TRBJ1-4; clone size: NA; V gene: TRBV20-1; D gene: NA
CDR3 DNA: TGTGCCAGCAGCCAAGGTTCTAGCTCGAGCTCCTACAATGAGCAGTTCTTC; CDR3 protein: CASSQGSSSSSYNEQFF; J gene: TRBJ2-1; clone size: few; V gene: TRBV4-2; D gene: NA
CDR3 DNA: TGTGCCAGCAGCCCGGCGGGAGAGAACTACGAGCAGTACTTC; CDR3 protein: CASSPAGENYEQYF; J gene: TRBJ2-7; clone size: once; V gene: TRBV6-6; D gene: TRBD2